These T cell receptor beta chains were read from a single sample in a study of chemoradiotherapy in HPV16-positive cancers. TCRdb's copy holds only in-frame clones and misses some; the assay was immunoSEQ multiplex PCR. The sample includes about 14,000 clones, about four fifths seen only once; the top ten take about 9.1%. Collection took place from a patient who underwent chemoradiotherapy. Receptor source: a human donor with HPV-associated anogenital cancer. Both conserved end residues are part of each CDR3. D genes are given only for firm matches. Clone size, where shown, is once, few, many, or a class for clones that have expanded.

TRBV9	TRBJ1-5	NA	TRBD1	CASSGGQDYQPQHF	TGTGCCAGCAGCGGAGGACAGGACTATCAGCCCCAGCATTTT
TRBV15	TRBJ1-4	NA	NA	CATSRDGNEKLFF	TGTGCCACCAGCAGAGATGGTAATGAAAAACTGTTTTTT
TRBV27	TRBJ2-7	NA	TRBD2	CASSLTGGPKQYF	TGTGCCAGCAGTCTTACGGGAGGGCCCAAGCAGTACTTC
TRBV2	TRBJ2-7	NA	NA	CASSFSPGYREQYF	TGTGCCAGCAGTTTTTCCCCAGGGTATCGCGAGCAGTACTTC
TRBV7-6	TRBJ2-5	NA	NA	CASSLYRRETQYF	TGTGCCAGCAGCTTATACAGGAGGGAGACCCAGTACTTC
TRBV7-8	TRBJ1-6	NA	NA	CASSLGAVRNSPLHF	TGTGCCAGCAGCTTAGGGGCAGTGCGAAATTCACCCCTCCACTTT
TRBV5-4	TRBJ2-5	once	NA	CASSLVESNQVETQYF	TGTGCCAGCAGCTTGGTGGAGTCAAATCAGGTGGAGACCCAGTACTTC
TRBV5-4	TRBJ2-7	NA	TRBD1	CASSLGQGAYEQYF	TGTGCCAGCAGCTTGGGACAGGGGGCCTACGAGCAGTACTTC
TRBV29-1	TRBJ2-7	once	NA	CSVDSATGFSYEQYF	TGCAGCGTTGATTCTGCTACAGGTTTCTCCTACGAGCAGTACTTC
TRBV10-1	TRBJ2-3	NA	TRBD2	CASSGGGRSDTQYF	TGCGCCAGCAGTGGTGGCGGGAGGTCCGATACGCAGTATTTT
TRBV7-9	TRBJ2-1	NA	TRBD2	CASSPGAAGVGNEQFF	TGTGCCAGCAGCCCCGGGGCAGCGGGAGTGGGAAATGAGCAGTTCTTC
TRBV6-5	TRBJ1-5	NA	TRBD1	CASATGQVGQPQHF	TGTGCCAGTGCAACGGGACAGGTGGGTCAGCCCCAGCATTTT